Following are 12 T cell receptor beta chains from one sample sequenced in a study of T cell responses to AZD1222 COVID-19 vaccine. Sequencing was performed with immunoSEQ multiplex PCR; in TCRdb, only in-frame clones are kept and a portion is missing. Of 250,000 to 300,000 clones listed, around 93% are singletons. The material sequenced was peripheral blood, taken 28 days after the second AZD1222 dose. The origin of the receptors is an adult who received the AZD1222 COVID-19 vaccine.

The V and J genes are TRBV5-1 and TRBJ1-1; the D is unclear. Trimming cost V 0 bases and J 9 bases, with 12 bases left between them. The CDR3 covers 13 residues. The germline V gene has CDR1 SGHRS and CDR2 YFSETQ. The CDR3 loop is CASSLDGRTKAFF. For the CDR3, the DNA is TGCGCCAGCAGCTTGGACGGCAGAACCAAAGCTTTCTTT.

The rearrangement links TRBV5-4 to TRBJ1-1; no clear D. The CDR3 spans 12 residues. V gave up 3 bases and J gave up 1 base, with 4 bases separating them. The germline CDR1 and CDR2 sequences are SGHNT and YYREEE (reference sequence). This CDR3 reads CASSSPNTEAFF. Written as DNA, the CDR3 is TGTGCCAGCAGCTCACCGAACACTGAAGCTTTCTTT.

V and J are TRBV5-1 and TRBJ2-7; D call uncertain. The germline V and J ends were trimmed by 1 base and 1 base, with 9 bases remaining between them. The CDR3 is 14 residues long. Germline lookup yields CDR1 SGHRS and CDR2 YFSETQ. The CDR3 protein is CASSLSMPSYEQYF. As DNA, the CDR3 is TGCGCCAGCAGCTTGAGCATGCCGTCCTACGAGCAGTACTTC.

The chain has TRBV6-5 and TRBJ1-5; a possible D gene is TRBD1 (6 bases). V lost 6 bases to trimming and J lost 6 bases, with 12 bases between them. This CDR3 has 13 amino acids. Per the germline V gene, CDR1 is MNHEY and CDR2 is SVGAGI. This CDR3 reads CASRVQGSQPQHF. The CDR3 bases are TGTGCCAGCAGAGTACAGGGAAGTCAGCCCCAGCATTTT.

CDR3: CATSRAPYRSNQPQHF. The CDR3 DNA follows: TGTGCCACCAGCAGAGCCCCTTACAGGTCCAATCAGCCCCAGCATTTT. This chain links TRBV15 with TRBJ1-5, with D possibly TRBD1 on 5 matching bases. The ends were cut back, 1 base at V and 3 bases at J, with 13 bases in the middle. Germline values: CDR1 LNHNV, CDR2 YYDKDF (reference sequence). This CDR3 has 16 residues.

The chain uses TRBV7-2 and TRBJ1-2; 7 positions agree with TRBD1. The CDR3 length is 15 residues. With 1 base clipped from V and 3 bases from J, the junction kept 5 bases outside the gene matches. CDR1 is SGHTA and CDR2 is FQGNSA in the germline V gene. Here the CDR3 DNA reads TGTGCCAGCAGCTTAGGGCAGGGGGAAGACTATGGCTACACCTTC. It encodes CASSLGQGEDYGYTF.

This chain joins TRBV6-5 and TRBJ1-5, with D maybe TRBD1 (6 bases). The V gene lost 4 bases and the J gene lost 6 bases, with 16 bases spanning the gap. Germline V gene lookup returns CDR1 MNHEY and CDR2 SVGAGI. The CDR3 covers 15 residues. Here the CDR3 reads CASSSEGGIGQPQHF. The CDR3 region has the DNA TGTGCCAGCAGTTCGGAGGGGGGGATAGGTCAGCCCCAGCATTTT.

The chain joins TRBV2 to TRBJ1-5; D might be TRBD1 (5 bases). V was pared by 4 bases and J by 4 bases, with 11 bases between. CDR3 size: 14 residues. Germline loops: CDR1 SNHLY, CDR2 FYNNEI. The CDR3 DNA is TGTGCCAGCAGTGTCCTTGACAGTAATCAGCCCCAGCATTTT. It translates to CASSVLDSNQPQHF.

The chain employs TRBV19 and TRBJ2-2, with D possibly being TRBD1 (7 bases). From germline, CDR1 is LNHDA and CDR2 SQIVND (reference sequence). The CDR3 loop spans 14 amino acids. The V and J ends lost 6 bases and 3 bases respectively, with 11 bases between them. The CDR3 DNA is TGTGCCAGTAGGGCAGGGGGGTACACCGGGGAGCTGTTTTTT. Protein product: CASRAGGYTGELFF.

The rearrangement links TRBV27 to TRBJ1-2; 9 bases align to TRBD1. V shed 3 bases and J 8 bases; nucleotides not matched to a gene: 10. CDR1 is MNHEY and CDR2 is SMNVEV in the germline V gene (reference sequence). CDR3 size: 15 residues. DNA of the CDR3: TGTGCCAGCAGTTTGGCTCCCGGGACAGGGATAGGCTACACCTTC. Translated: CASSLAPGTGIGYTF.

This chain links TRBV27 with TRBJ2-7; weak D call: TRBD1 (6 bases). V lost 3 bases and J 0 bases, leaving 6 bases between the germline ends. Germline CDR1 reads MNHEY; CDR2 reads SMNVEV (reference sequence). CDR3 length equals 13 residues. The CDR3: CASSLDSSYEQYF. In nucleotides, the CDR3 is TGTGCCAGCAGTTTGGACAGCTCCTACGAGCAGTACTTC.

This chain links TRBV28 with TRBJ1-3; D may be TRBD1 (6 bases). The V gene lost 5 bases and the J gene lost 4 bases, with 15 bases spanning the gap. CDR1 is MDHEN, CDR2 SYDVKM, per germline. CDR3 length: 15 residues. The CDR3 sequence: CASSRPAGAGNTIYF. The CDR3, as DNA: TGTGCCAGCAGTCGACCGGCGGGGGCGGGAAACACCATATATTTT.